This T cell receptor (beta chain) was identified during a study of graft-versus-host responses after intestinal transplantation. Whole-study context: Multivisceral, liver-intestinal, or isolated intestinal transplants were received by the recipients. Induction with anti-thymocyte globulin, then tacrolimus and steroids for roughly 3 years, was given to all recipients.

Only in-frame clones appear in the TCRdb table, and some are missing; sequencing was by immunoSEQ multiplex PCR. The sample has about 120,000 clones, about nine tenths seen once. Notes on this clone: Its antigen is undetermined.

The CDR3 totals 13 residues. Source: unstimulated CD4+ T cells sorted from spleen or lymph node cells, taken before intestinal transplant. This chain connects TRBV21-1 to TRBJ1-5. TRBV21-1 is annotated as a pseudogene. The receptor's source is a human donor who received an intestinal transplant. The CDR3 region has the DNA TGTGCCAGCAGCATTACGGGGGATCAGCCCCAGCATTTT. Its translation: CASSITGDQPQHF.